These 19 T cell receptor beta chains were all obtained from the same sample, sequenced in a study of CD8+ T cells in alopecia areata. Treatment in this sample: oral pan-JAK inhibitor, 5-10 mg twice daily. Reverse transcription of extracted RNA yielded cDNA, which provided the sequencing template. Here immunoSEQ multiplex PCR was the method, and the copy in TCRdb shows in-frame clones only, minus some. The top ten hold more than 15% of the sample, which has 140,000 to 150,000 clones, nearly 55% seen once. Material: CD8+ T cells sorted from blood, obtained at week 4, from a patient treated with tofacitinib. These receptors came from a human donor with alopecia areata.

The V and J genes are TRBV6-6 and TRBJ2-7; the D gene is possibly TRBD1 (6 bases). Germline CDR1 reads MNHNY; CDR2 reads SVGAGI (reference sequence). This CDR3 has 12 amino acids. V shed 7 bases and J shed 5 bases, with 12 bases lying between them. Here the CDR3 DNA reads TGTGCCAGCACAGACAGGATCGACGAGCAGTACTTC. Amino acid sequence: CASTDRIDEQYF.

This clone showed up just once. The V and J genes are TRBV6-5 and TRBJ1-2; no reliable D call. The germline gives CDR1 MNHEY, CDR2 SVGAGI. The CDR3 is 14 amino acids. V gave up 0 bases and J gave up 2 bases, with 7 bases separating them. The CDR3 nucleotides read TGTGCCAGCAGTTACTCGATTGAGAACTATGGCTACACCTTC. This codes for CASSYSIENYGYTF.

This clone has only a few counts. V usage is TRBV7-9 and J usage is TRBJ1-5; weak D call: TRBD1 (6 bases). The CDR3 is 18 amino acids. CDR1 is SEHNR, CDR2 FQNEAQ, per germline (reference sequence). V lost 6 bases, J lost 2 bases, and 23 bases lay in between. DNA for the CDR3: TGTGCCAGCAGGAACCCCTATCCCGGCAGGGGAGGCAATCAGCCCCAGCATTTT. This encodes CASRNPYPGRGGNQPQHF.

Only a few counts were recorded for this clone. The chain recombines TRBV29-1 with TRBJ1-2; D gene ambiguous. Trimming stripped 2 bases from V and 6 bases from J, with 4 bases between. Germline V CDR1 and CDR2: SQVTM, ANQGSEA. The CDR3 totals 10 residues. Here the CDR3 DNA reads TGCAGCGTTGAATGGGATGGCTACACCTTC. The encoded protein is CSVEWDGYTF. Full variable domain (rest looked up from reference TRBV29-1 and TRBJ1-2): SAVISQKPSRDICQRGTSLTIQCQVDSQVTMMFWYRQQPGQSLTLIATANQGSEATYESGFVIDKFPISRPNLTFSTLTVSNMSPEDSSIYLCSVEWDGYTFGSGTRLTVV.

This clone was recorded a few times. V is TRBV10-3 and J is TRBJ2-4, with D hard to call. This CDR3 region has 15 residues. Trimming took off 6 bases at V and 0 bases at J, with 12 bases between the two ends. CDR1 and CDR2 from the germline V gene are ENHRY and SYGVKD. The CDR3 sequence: CAIRPDGLAKNIQYF. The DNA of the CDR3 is TGTGCCATCAGACCGGACGGATTAGCCAAAAACATTCAGTACTTC.

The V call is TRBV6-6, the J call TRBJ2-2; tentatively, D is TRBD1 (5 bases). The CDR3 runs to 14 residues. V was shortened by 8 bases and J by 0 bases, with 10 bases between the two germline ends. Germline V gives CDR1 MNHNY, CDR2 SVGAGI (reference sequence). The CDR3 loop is CASWGMANTGELFF. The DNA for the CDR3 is TGTGCCAGCTGGGGCATGGCGAACACCGGGGAGCTGTTTTTT.

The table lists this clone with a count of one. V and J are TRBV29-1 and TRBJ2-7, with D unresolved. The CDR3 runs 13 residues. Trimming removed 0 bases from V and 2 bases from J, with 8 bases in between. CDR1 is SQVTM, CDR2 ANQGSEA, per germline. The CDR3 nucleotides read TGCAGCGTTGAAGATCCGTCGACCTACGAGCAGTACTTC. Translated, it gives CSVEDPSTYEQYF.

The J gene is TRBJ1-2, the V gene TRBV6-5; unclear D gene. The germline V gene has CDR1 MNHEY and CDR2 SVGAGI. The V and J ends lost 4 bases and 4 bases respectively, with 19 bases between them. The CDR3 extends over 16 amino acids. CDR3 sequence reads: CASSLGSSLLFYGYTF. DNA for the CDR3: TGTGCCAGCAGTTTAGGCAGTTCTCTTTTGTTCTATGGCTACACCTTC.

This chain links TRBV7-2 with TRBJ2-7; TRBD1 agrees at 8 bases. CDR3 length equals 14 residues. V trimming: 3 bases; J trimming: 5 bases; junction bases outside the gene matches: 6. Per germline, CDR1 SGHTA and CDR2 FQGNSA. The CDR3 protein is CASSLEDRDDEQYF. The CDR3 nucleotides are TGTGCCAGCAGCTTGGAGGACAGGGATGACGAGCAGTACTTC.

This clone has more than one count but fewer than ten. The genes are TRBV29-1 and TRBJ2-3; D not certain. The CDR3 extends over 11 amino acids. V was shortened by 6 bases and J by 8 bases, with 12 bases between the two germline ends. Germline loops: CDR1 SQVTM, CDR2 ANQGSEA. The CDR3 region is CSVSEFGTQYF. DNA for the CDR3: TGCAGCGTCTCCGAGTTTGGTACGCAGTATTTT.

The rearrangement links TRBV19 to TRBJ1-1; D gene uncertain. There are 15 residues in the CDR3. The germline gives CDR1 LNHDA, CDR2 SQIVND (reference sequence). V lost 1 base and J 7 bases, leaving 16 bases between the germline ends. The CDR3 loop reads CASSIAPSQQLEAFF. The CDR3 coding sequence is TGTGCCAGTAGTATAGCCCCGAGCCAACAACTTGAAGCTTTCTTT. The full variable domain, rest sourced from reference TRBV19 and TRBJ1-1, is DGGITQSPKYLFRKEGQNVTLSCEQNLNHDAMYWYRQDPGQGLRLIYYSQIVNDFQKGDIAEGYSVSREKKESFPLTVTSAQKNPTAFYLCASSIAPSQQLEAFFGQGTRLTVV.

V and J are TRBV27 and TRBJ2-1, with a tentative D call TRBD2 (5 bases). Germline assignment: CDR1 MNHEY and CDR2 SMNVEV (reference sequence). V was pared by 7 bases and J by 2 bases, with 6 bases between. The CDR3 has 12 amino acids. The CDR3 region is CASTGAYNEQFF. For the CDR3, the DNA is TGTGCCAGCACCGGGGCCTACAATGAGCAGTTCTTC.

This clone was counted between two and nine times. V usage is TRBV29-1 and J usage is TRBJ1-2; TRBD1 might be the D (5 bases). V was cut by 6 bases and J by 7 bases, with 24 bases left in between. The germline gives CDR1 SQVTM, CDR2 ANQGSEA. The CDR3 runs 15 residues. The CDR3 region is CSVHGPGAGQSGYTF. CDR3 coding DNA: TGCAGCGTCCACGGCCCCGGGGCAGGGCAATCTGGCTACACCTTC. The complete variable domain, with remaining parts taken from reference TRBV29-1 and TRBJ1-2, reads SAVISQKPSRDICQRGTSLTIQCQVDSQVTMMFWYRQQPGQSLTLIATANQGSEATYESGFVIDKFPISRPNLTFSTLTVSNMSPEDSSIYLCSVHGPGAGQSGYTFGSGTRLTVV.

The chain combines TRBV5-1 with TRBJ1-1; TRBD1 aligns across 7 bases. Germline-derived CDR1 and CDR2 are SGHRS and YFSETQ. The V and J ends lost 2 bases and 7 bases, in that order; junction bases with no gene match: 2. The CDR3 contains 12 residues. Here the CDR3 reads CASSFTGVEAFF. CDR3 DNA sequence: TGCGCCAGCAGCTTTACAGGGGTTGAAGCTTTCTTT.

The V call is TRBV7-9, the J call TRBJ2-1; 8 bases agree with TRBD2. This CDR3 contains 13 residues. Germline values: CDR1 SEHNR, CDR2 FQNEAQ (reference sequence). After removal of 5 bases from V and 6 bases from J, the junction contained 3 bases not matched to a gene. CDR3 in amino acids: CASSPRGGNEQFF. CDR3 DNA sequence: TGTGCCAGCAGCCCACGGGGGGGCAATGAGCAGTTCTTC.

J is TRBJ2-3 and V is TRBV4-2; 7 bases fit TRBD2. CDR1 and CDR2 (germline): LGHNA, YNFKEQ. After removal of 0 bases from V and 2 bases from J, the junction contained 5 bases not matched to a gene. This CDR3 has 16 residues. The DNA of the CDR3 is TGTGCCAGCAGCCAAGATGGCCTAGCGGACACAGATACGCAGTATTTT. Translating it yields CASSQDGLADTDTQYF.

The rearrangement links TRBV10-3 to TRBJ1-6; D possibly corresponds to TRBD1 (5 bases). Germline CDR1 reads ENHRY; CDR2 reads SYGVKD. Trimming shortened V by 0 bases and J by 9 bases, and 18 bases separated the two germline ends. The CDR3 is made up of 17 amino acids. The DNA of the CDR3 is TGTGCCATCAGTGAGTCGGAGGGTAGGGGCCTTCTTTCACCCCTCCACTTT. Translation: CAISESEGRGLLSPLHF.

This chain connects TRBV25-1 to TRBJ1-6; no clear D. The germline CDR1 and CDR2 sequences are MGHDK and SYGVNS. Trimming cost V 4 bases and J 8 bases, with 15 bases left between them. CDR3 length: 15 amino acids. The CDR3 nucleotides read TGTGCCAGCAGTGGTACGGCGCTCGGGGATTCACCCCTCCACTTT. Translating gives CASSGTALGDSPLHF.

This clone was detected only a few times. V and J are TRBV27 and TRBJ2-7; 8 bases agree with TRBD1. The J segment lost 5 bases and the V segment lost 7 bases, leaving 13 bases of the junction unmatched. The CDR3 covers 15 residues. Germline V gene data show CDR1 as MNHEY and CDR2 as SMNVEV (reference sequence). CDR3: CASTSTTGEANEQYF. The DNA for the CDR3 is TGTGCCAGCACCTCTACGACAGGGGAGGCCAACGAGCAGTACTTC.